Below are 30 T cell receptor beta chains sequenced from a single sample in a study of OX40 agonist ivuxolimab in advanced cancers. Using immunoSEQ multiplex PCR, the repertoire was profiled, and TCRdb retains in-frame clones only, with some absent. Of approximately 160,000 clones listed, 94% are singletons. The sample was CD4+ or CD8+ T cells sorted from blood, taken in a trial of the OX40 agonist ivuxolimab. The receptor source for this set is an adult with an advanced solid tumor such as melanoma, head and neck, liver or kidney cancer.

J is TRBJ1-5 and V is TRBV30; TRBD1 matches at 7 bases. The ends lost 2 bases at V and 4 bases at J; junction bases unmatched: 5. Germline values: CDR1 GTSNPN, CDR2 SVGIG (reference sequence). This CDR3 is built from 14 residues. The CDR3, as DNA: TGTGCCTGGAGTACAGGACAGGTTAATCAGCCCCAGCATTTT. It yields the protein CAWSTGQVNQPQHF.

This clone was detected only once. J is TRBJ1-3 and V is TRBV7-9, with D possibly matching TRBD1 (6 bases). V lost 4 bases and J 2 bases, leaving 15 bases between the germline ends. The CDR3 has 16 residues. Per germline, CDR1 SEHNR and CDR2 FQNEAQ (reference sequence). CDR3 sequence: CASSSFTGKTGNTIYF. DNA of the CDR3: TGTGCCAGCAGCTCCTTCACAGGGAAGACTGGAAACACCATATATTTT.

The chain couples TRBV15 to TRBJ1-2; 8 bases map to TRBD1. In germline, CDR1 is LNHNV, CDR2 YYDKDF (reference sequence). This CDR3 has 17 amino acids. With V trimmed by 1 base and J by 2 bases, 9 bases remained unmatched. The CDR3 DNA is TGTGCCACCAGCAGAGCGGCGGCAGGGGGCTTGAACTATGGCTACACCTTC. Its protein product is CATSRAAAGGLNYGYTF.

The chain links TRBV4-3 to TRBJ1-1; unclear D gene. CDR1 is LGHNA and CDR2 is YSLEER in the germline V gene. Trimming cost V 0 bases and J 11 bases, with 13 bases left between them. This CDR3 is 13 amino acids long. CDR3 loop: CASSQDRAAEAFF. The CDR3 DNA follows: TGCGCCAGCAGCCAAGATCGGGCAGCCGAGGCTTTCTTT.

The V and J genes are TRBV6-6 and TRBJ2-7; a weak D match, TRBD1 (6 bases). The CDR3 covers 14 residues. Trimming stripped 7 bases from V and 6 bases from J, with 19 bases between. Germline CDR1 MNHNY, CDR2 SVGAGI (reference sequence). The CDR3 reads CASNPSYRASEQYF. CDR3 DNA: TGTGCCAGCAACCCGTCCTACAGGGCTAGCGAGCAGTACTTC.

V is TRBV27 and J is TRBJ1-2, with 8 bases lining up with TRBD1. This CDR3 is 13 amino acids long. V was clipped by 5 bases and J by 8 bases; unmatched bases: 7. Germline V CDR1 and CDR2: MNHEY, SMNVEV (reference sequence). CDR3 in amino acids: CASSGQGRRGYTF. CDR3 bases: TGTGCCAGCAGTGGACAGGGTAGGCGGGGCTACACCTTC.

V usage is TRBV27 and J usage is TRBJ2-3; 9 bases map to TRBD2. The CDR3 has 19 residues. Unmatched junction bases numbered 17, after V lost 5 bases and J lost 2 bases. In germline, CDR1 is MNHEY, CDR2 SMNVEV (reference sequence). The CDR3 DNA sequence: TGTGCCAGCAGTCCCTTGACTAGCGGAGTGCCCATTCCCACAGATACGCAGTATTTT. Its translation is CASSPLTSGVPIPTDTQYF.

The V gene is TRBV12-5, the J gene TRBJ2-1; 9 nucleotides match TRBD2. Per the germline V gene, CDR1 is LGHNT and CDR2 is FRNRAP. This CDR3 has 17 residues. Trimming removed 2 bases from V and 5 bases from J; junction bases left unmatched: 10. This CDR3 reads CASGLSAGGGNNNEQFF. In DNA, the CDR3 is TGTGCTAGTGGTTTGTCGGCGGGAGGGGGTAATAACAATGAGCAGTTCTTC.

The gene calls are TRBV10-3 and TRBJ1-5, with D possibly TRBD1 on 5 matching bases. The CDR3 loop spans 17 amino acids. Trimming removed 2 bases at V and 0 bases at J, with 14 bases between. CDR1 is ENHRY, CDR2 SYGVKD, per germline. This chain's CDR3 is CAISERAGGNSNQPQHF. The CDR3 DNA reads as TGTGCCATCAGTGAGCGTGCGGGGGGGAATAGCAATCAGCCCCAGCATTTT.

This clone was detected once. The genes are TRBV28 and TRBJ2-5, with a possible D match to TRBD1 (6 bases). The tail of the sequence fits TRBJ2-7 better, so the J call may be wrong. This CDR3 region has 16 residues. CDR1 is MDHEN, CDR2 SYDVKM, per germline. CDR3 residues: CASTLGGGRFFYEQYF. The CDR3 bases are TGTGCCAGCACCCTAGGTGGGGGCCGGTTTTTTTACGAGCAGTACTTC.

The chain carries TRBV5-4 and TRBJ2-3; tentative D call: TRBD2 (6 bases). Per germline, CDR1 SGHNT and CDR2 YYREEE (reference sequence). V was shortened by 1 base and J by 1 base, with 10 bases between the two germline ends. The length of the CDR3 is 15 residues. In nucleotides, the CDR3 is TGTGCCAGCAGCTTGCAACTAGCAGGCACAGATACGCAGTATTTT. Translating it yields CASSLQLAGTDTQYF.

The rearrangement uses TRBV7-6 and TRBJ1-5; D gene ambiguous. V was trimmed by 7 bases and J by 0 bases, leaving 10 bases between them. The CDR3 has 14 amino acids. The germline gives CDR1 SGHVS, CDR2 FNYEAQ. The CDR3 reads CASTEGFSNQPQHF. CDR3 nucleotides: TGTGCCAGCACGGAGGGTTTTAGCAATCAGCCCCAGCATTTT.

The CDR3 reads CASSLGHDAGYTF. In nucleotides, the CDR3 is TGTGCCAGCAGCCTGGGACACGATGCTGGCTACACCTTC. The chain is built from TRBV6-1 and TRBJ1-2, with D possibly being TRBD1 (6 bases). There are 13 residues in the CDR3. Germline CDR1 and CDR2: MNHNS and SASEGT. Between the trimmed V and J ends, which lost 6 bases and 7 bases, there was a span of 15 bases.

The rearrangement uses TRBV29-1 and TRBJ2-7; 10 nucleotides align to TRBD2. Unmatched junction bases numbered 3, after V lost 5 bases and J lost 2 bases. Germline V CDR1 and CDR2: SQVTM, ANQGSEA. The CDR3 covers 13 residues. The CDR3 protein is CSVWTSGAYEQYF. The CDR3, as DNA: TGCAGCGTTTGGACTAGCGGAGCCTACGAGCAGTACTTC.

The chain employs TRBV7-3 and TRBJ2-1; the match to TRBD2 covers 7 bases. The CDR3 loop spans 14 amino acids. The V gene's germline CDR1 is SGHTA and CDR2 FQGTGA. The J segment lost 9 bases and the V segment lost 2 bases, leaving 7 bases of the junction unmatched. This chain's CDR3 is CASSLSGGGGEQFF. In DNA form, the CDR3 reads TGTGCCAGCAGCTTATCTGGAGGCGGGGGTGAGCAGTTCTTC.

V is TRBV9 and J is TRBJ2-1; 11 positions agree with TRBD2. Germline CDR1 SGDLS, CDR2 YYNGEE. The CDR3 totals 15 residues. The ends lost 4 bases at V and 6 bases at J; junction bases unmatched: 6. CDR3 sequence reads: CASSLTSGAVNEQFF. The CDR3 nucleotides are TGTGCCAGCAGCTTGACTAGCGGGGCCGTCAATGAGCAGTTCTTC.

Note on this clone: An end of the junction differs from the germline gene, which may be a read error. The rearrangement links TRBV7-7 to TRBJ1-5; the match to TRBD1 covers 9 bases. The CDR3 extends over 17 amino acids. CDR1 is SSHAT and CDR2 is FNYEAQ in the germline V gene (reference sequence). CDR3 DNA sequence: TGTGCTAGCAGCTTACCTGGTACAGGGGGCTCTAATCAGCCCCAGCATTTT. It specifies CASSLPGTGGSNQPQHF.

This clone occurred once. In nucleotides, the CDR3 is TGCAGCGTTGCACCGACGACAGGGGCTAGCACAGATACGCAGTATTTT. It codes for CSVAPTTGASTDTQYF. The rearrangement uses TRBV29-1 and TRBJ2-3; 8 bases match TRBD1. The CDR3 is 16 residues long. Trimming at V came to 4 bases and at J to 0 bases, leaving 9 bases not matched to a gene. Germline V gene lookup returns CDR1 SQVTM and CDR2 ANQGSEA.

The chain carries TRBV20-1 and TRBJ2-1, with D hard to call. CDR3 length: 11 amino acids. Germline CDR1 DFQATT, CDR2 SNEGSKA (reference sequence). The V end lost 0 bases, the J end lost 7 bases, and 4 bases lay between the germline ends. The DNA of the CDR3 is TGCAGTGCTAGAGAGGGAAATGAGCAGTTCTTC. This translates into CSAREGNEQFF.

The chain recombines TRBV30 with TRBJ2-2; D unresolved. This CDR3 has 15 amino acids. V dropped 2 bases and J dropped 2 bases, with 12 bases sitting between them. Germline V lookup: CDR1 GTSNPN, CDR2 SVGIG (reference sequence). The CDR3, as DNA: TGTGCCTGGAGTCCTCTCGACCTTAACACCGGGGAGCTGTTTTTT. Amino acids: CAWSPLDLNTGELFF.

CDR3 in DNA: TGCGCCAGCAGCTGGGACAGGCGAGAGCAGTACTTC. Amino acids: CASSWDRREQYF. This sequence joins TRBV5-1 and TRBJ2-7, with TRBD1 identical over 8 bases. Per the germline V gene, CDR1 is SGHRS and CDR2 is YFSETQ. V trimming: 3 bases; J trimming: 7 bases; junction bases outside the gene matches: 3. The CDR3 has 12 residues.

This clone appeared once. V is TRBV14 and J is TRBJ2-3; D gene uncertain. The CDR3 is 11 residues long. Germline V gene data show CDR1 as SGHDN and CDR2 as FVKESK. Trimming took off 5 bases at V and 7 bases at J, with 7 bases between the two ends. The CDR3 bases are TGTGCCAGCAGCTCACTCTATACGCAGTATTTT. It codes for CASSSLYTQYF.

This clone was detected only once. V usage is TRBV7-2 and J usage is TRBJ1-5; 8 positions agree with TRBD1. CDR3 length equals 15 residues. The trim removed 3 bases at V and 6 bases at J, leaving 7 bases unmatched. Germline CDR1 is SGHTA and CDR2 is FQGNSA. The DNA of the CDR3 is TGTGCCAGCAGCTTGGGCAGGGGGCGATTTCAGCCCCAGCATTTT. This translates into CASSLGRGRFQPQHF.

CDR3 nucleotide sequence: TGTGCCAGCAGTTCGACTAGCGGGAGCAATGAGCAGTTCTTC. Translation gives CASSSTSGSNEQFF. The V call is TRBV28, the J call TRBJ2-1; 12 bases align to TRBD2. This CDR3 contains 14 residues. The germline CDR1 and CDR2 sequences are MDHEN and SYDVKM. Trimming cost V 4 bases and J 6 bases; bases outside gene matches: 1. Based on the CDR3 plus reference TRBV28 and TRBJ2-1, the full variable domain is DVKVTQSSRYLVKRTGEKVFLECVQDMDHENMFWYRQDPGLGLRLIYFSYDVKMKEKGDIPEGYSVSREKKERFSLILESASTNQTSMYLCASSSTSGSNEQFFGPGTRLTVL.

The chain uses TRBV19 and TRBJ1-5; tentatively, D is TRBD1 (5 bases). This CDR3 spans 14 amino acids. Germline-derived CDR1 and CDR2 are LNHDA and SQIVND (reference sequence). V lost 3 bases and J 3 bases, leaving 9 bases between the germline ends. The CDR3 loop reads CASSITRANQPQHF. As DNA, the CDR3 is TGTGCCAGTAGTATTACCAGGGCCAATCAGCCCCAGCATTTT.

This chain uses TRBV28 with TRBJ1-2, with D possibly being TRBD1 (6 bases). Trimming removed 5 bases from V and 6 bases from J, with 13 bases in between. Germline CDR1 is MDHEN and CDR2 is SYDVKM. This CDR3 contains 13 residues. The CDR3 region is CASSGTGFDGYTF. CDR3 bases: TGTGCCAGCAGTGGAACAGGGTTCGATGGCTACACCTTC.

The chain joins TRBV2 to TRBJ1-1, with 11 positions matching TRBD1. The CDR3 spans 15 residues. The trim removed 6 bases at V and 6 bases at J, leaving 9 bases unmatched. From germline, CDR1 is SNHLY and CDR2 FYNNEI. CDR3 protein: CASSLPGQGDPEAFF. The DNA for the CDR3 is TGTGCCAGCAGCTTACCGGGACAGGGGGACCCTGAAGCTTTCTTT.

The chain couples TRBV29-1 to TRBJ2-1; tentative D call: TRBD1 (6 bases). This CDR3 has 15 residues. Germline V CDR1 and CDR2: SQVTM, ANQGSEA. Trimming shortened V by 6 bases and J by 2 bases, and 17 bases separated the two germline ends. CDR3 residues: CSVEGETFTYNEQFF. The CDR3 DNA reads TGCAGCGTCGAGGGGGAGACATTCACCTACAATGAGCAGTTCTTC.

The rearrangement links TRBV28 to TRBJ2-3; D is unresolved. Trimming removed 7 bases from V and 1 base from J, with 6 bases in between. This CDR3 comprises 12 residues. Germline CDR1 reads MDHEN; CDR2 reads SYDVKM. The CDR3: CASTRGTDTQYF. The CDR3 coding sequence is TGTGCCAGCACCCGGGGCACAGATACGCAGTATTTT.

V is TRBV6-5 and J is TRBJ2-7; 8 bases agree with TRBD1. This CDR3 spans 15 amino acids. V gave up 6 bases and J gave up 3 bases; unmatched junction bases: 10. From germline, CDR1 is MNHEY and CDR2 SVGAGI. CDR3 sequence reads: CASRDGQGGLYEQYF. The CDR3 bases are TGTGCCAGCAGAGACGGACAGGGTGGGCTCTACGAGCAGTACTTC.